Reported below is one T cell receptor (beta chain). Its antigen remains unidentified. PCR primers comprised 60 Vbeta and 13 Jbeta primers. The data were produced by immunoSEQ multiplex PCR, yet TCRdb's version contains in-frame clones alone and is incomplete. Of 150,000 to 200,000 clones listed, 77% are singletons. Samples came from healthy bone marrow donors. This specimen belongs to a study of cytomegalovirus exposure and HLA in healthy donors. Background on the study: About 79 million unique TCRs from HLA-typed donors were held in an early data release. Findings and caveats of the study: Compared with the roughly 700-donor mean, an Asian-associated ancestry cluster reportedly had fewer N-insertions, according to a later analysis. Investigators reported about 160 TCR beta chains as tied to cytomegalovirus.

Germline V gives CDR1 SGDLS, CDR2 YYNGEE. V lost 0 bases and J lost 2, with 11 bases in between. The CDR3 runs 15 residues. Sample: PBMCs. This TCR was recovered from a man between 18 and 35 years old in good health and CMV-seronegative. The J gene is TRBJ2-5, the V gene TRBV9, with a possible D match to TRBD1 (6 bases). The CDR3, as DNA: TGTGCCAGCAGCGTAGAGTTTGGACAGCAAGAGACCCAGTACTTC. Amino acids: CASSVEFGQQETQYF. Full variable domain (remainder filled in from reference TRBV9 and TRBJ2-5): DSGVTQTPKHLITATGQRVTLRCSPRSGDLSVYWYQQSLDQGLQFLIQYYNGEERAKGNILERFSAQQFPDLHSELNLSSLELGDSALYFCASSVEFGQQETQYFGPGTRLLVL.